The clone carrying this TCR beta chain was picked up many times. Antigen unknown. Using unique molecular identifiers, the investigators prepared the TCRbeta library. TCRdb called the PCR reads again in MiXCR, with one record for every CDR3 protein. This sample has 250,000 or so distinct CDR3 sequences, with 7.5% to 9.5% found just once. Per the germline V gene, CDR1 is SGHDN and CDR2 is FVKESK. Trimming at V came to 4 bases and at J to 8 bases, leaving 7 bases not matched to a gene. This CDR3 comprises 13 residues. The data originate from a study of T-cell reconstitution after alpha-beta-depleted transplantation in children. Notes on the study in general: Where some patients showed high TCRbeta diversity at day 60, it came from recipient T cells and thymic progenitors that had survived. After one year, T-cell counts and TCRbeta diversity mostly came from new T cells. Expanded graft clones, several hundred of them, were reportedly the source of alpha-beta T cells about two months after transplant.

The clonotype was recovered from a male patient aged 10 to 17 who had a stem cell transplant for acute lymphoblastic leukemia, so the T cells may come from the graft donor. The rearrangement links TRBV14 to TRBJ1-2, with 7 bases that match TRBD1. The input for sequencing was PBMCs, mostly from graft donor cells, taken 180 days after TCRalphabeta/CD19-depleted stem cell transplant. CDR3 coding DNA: TGTGCCAGCAGCCGCACAGGGGAGTTAGGCTACACCTTC. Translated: CASSRTGELGYTF.